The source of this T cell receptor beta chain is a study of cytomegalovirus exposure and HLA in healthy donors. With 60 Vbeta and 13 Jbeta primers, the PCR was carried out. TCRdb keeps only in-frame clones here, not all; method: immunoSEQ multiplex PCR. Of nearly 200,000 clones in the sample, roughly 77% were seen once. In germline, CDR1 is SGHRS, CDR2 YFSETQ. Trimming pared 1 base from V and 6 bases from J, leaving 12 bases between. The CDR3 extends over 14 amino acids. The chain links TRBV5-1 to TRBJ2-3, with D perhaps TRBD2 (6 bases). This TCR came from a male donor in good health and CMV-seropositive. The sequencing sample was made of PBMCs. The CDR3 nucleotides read TGCGCCAGCAGCTTGAACCAACTAGCTGATACGCAGTATTTT. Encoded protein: CASSLNQLADTQYF.